Included here is one TCR beta chain sequence, with context. This sample is drawn from a study of blood T cell repertoires in COVID-19. Germline CDR1 is MDHEN and CDR2 is SYDVKM. The J segment lost 1 base and the V segment lost 3 bases, leaving 3 bases of the junction unmatched. The CDR3 contains 14 residues. Clones were read by immunoSEQ multiplex PCR, and TCRdb kept only the in-frame ones, dropping some. This sample carries just over 300,000 clones, around 90% of them seen once, and the ten largest clones take 8% to 9%. The clonotype originates from a woman aged 18-29 years who had recovered from COVID-19. The specimen sequenced was PBMCs or T cells enriched from blood (not recorded which). This sequence joins TRBV28 and TRBJ2-7; TRBD1 agrees at 7 bases. The CDR3: CASSFVDRSYEQYF. The CDR3 DNA is TGTGCCAGCAGTTTTGTGGACAGGTCCTACGAGCAGTACTTC.